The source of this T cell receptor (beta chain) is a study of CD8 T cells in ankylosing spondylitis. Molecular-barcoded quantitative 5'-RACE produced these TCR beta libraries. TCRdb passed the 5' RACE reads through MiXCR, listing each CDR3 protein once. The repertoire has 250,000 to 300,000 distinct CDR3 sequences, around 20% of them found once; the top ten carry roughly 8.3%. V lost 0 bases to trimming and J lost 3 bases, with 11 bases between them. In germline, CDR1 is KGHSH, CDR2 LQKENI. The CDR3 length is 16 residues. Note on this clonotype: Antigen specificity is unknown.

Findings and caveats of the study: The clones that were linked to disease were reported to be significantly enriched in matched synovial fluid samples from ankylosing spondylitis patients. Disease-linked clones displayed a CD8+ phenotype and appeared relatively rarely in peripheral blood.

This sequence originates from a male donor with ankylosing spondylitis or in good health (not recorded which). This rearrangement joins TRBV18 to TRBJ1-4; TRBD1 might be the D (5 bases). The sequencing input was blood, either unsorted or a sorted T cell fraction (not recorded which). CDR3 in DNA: TGTGCCAGCTCACCACCTTCGGGGGATGCTAATGAAAAACTGTTTTTT. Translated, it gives CASSPPSGDANEKLFF. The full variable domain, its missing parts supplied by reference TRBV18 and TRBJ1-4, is NAGVMQNPRHLVRRRGQEARLRCSPMKGHSHVYWYRQLPEEGLKFMVYLQKENIIDESGMPKERFSAEFPKEGPSILRIQQVVRGDSAAYFCASSPPSGDANEKLFFGSGTQLSVL.